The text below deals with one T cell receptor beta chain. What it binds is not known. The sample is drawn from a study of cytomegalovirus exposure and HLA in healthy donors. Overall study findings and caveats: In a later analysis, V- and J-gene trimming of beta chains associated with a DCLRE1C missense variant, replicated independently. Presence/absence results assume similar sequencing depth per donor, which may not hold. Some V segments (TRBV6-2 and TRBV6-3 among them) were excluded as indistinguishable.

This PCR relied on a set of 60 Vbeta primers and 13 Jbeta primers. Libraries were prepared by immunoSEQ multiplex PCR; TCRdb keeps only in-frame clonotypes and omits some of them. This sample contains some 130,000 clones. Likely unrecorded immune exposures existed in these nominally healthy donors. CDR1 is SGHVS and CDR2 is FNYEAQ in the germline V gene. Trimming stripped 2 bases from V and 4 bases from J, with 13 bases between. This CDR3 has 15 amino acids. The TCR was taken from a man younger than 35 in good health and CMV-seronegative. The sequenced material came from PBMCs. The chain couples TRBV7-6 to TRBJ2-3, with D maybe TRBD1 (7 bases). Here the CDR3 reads CASSLPTGEADTQYF. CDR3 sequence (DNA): TGTGCCAGCAGCTTACCCACAGGGGAGGCAGATACGCAGTATTTT. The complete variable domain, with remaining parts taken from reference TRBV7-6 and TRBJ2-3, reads GAGVSQSPRYKVTKRGQDVALRCDPISGHVSLYWYRQALGQGPEFLTYFNYEAQQDKSGLPNDRFSAERPEGSISTLTIQRTEQRDSAMYRCASSLPTGEADTQYFGPGTRLTVL.